A single sample gave rise to the 32 T cell receptor beta chains below, sequenced in a study of blood T cell repertoires in COVID-19. Generated by immunoSEQ multiplex PCR, the TCRdb table keeps only in-frame clones and is missing some. There are fewer than 450,000 clones in the sample; roughly 90% occur only once, and more than 5.5% lies in the top ten. Source material: peripheral blood. The receptors were gathered from a woman in her 70s with COVID-19, enrolled during active disease.

This clone was detected once. J is TRBJ2-3 and V is TRBV18; 7 bases are shared with TRBD2. Losses at the gene ends were 3 bases for V and 4 bases for J; bases not matched to a gene: 7. This CDR3 has 15 amino acids. Germline-derived CDR1 and CDR2 are KGHSH and LQKENI. This CDR3 is CASSPGSGVADTQYF. The CDR3 DNA reads TGTGCCAGCTCACCGGGGAGCGGGGTGGCAGATACGCAGTATTTT.

This clone was seen more than once but under ten times. This chain links TRBV28 with TRBJ2-2; 8 bases match TRBD1. This CDR3 comprises 14 residues. Germline values: CDR1 MDHEN, CDR2 SYDVKM. V trimming: 7 bases; J trimming: 5 bases; junction bases outside the gene matches: 6. CDR3 sequence: CASITGQGTGELFF. In nucleotides, the CDR3 is TGTGCCAGCATTACCGGACAGGGAACCGGGGAGCTGTTTTTT.

The J gene is TRBJ2-3, the V gene TRBV19, with TRBD1 as a possible D gene (5 bases). V lost 4 bases, J lost 7 bases, and 9 bases lay in between. This CDR3 region has 12 residues. CDR1 LNHDA and CDR2 SQIVND come from the germline V gene (reference sequence). The CDR3 loop reads CASSSREYTQYF. The DNA for the CDR3 is TGTGCCAGTAGTAGCAGGGAATATACGCAGTATTTT.

The rearrangement uses TRBV5-1 and TRBJ2-2; D possibly corresponds to TRBD1 (5 bases). CDR1 and CDR2 (germline): SGHRS, YFSETQ. The V end was cut by 0 bases, the J end by 3 bases, with 18 bases between. This CDR3 comprises 18 residues. CDR3 loop: CASSLGYARTRDTGELFF. In DNA, the CDR3 is TGCGCCAGCAGCTTGGGATACGCTCGGACCAGGGACACCGGGGAGCTGTTTTTT.

The chain joins TRBV5-1 to TRBJ1-6; D unclear. CDR1 and CDR2 from the germline V gene are SGHRS and YFSETQ. Trimming cost V 2 bases and J 7 bases, with 13 bases left between them. The CDR3 spans 15 residues. CDR3 region: CASSFGGFENSPLHF. Written as DNA, the CDR3 is TGCGCCAGCAGCTTTGGAGGGTTCGAGAATTCACCCCTCCACTTT.

The rearrangement links TRBV21-1 to TRBJ2-3; no check of the table's D call, TRBD2, against the DNA was made. TRBV21-1 is a documented pseudogene. The CDR3 sequence is 13 residues long. CDR3 sequence reads: CASSKKRSDTQYF. The DNA of the CDR3 is TGTGCCAGCAGCAAGAAGAGGTCAGATACGCAGTATTTT.

This chain uses TRBV5-1 with TRBJ2-2, with 11 bases lining up with TRBD2. The CDR3 extends over 20 amino acids. In germline, CDR1 is SGHRS, CDR2 YFSETQ. V shed 4 bases, J shed 6 bases, and the junction held 20 bases outside the gene matches. The chain's CDR3 is CASSVVDSGGDFRTPGELFF. CDR3 nucleotides: TGCGCCAGCAGCGTCGTTGATAGCGGGGGGGACTTCCGAACACCCGGGGAGCTGTTTTTT. Supplemented by reference TRBV5-1 and TRBJ2-2, the full variable domain reads KAGVTQTPRYLIKTRGQQVTLSCSPISGHRSVSWYQQTPGQGLQFLFEYFSETQRNKGNFPGRFSGRQFSNSRSEMNVSTLELGDSALYLCASSVVDSGGDFRTPGELFFGEGSRLTVL.

The chain couples TRBV28 to TRBJ1-4, with 7 nucleotides matching TRBD1. CDR1 is MDHEN, CDR2 SYDVKM, per germline. This CDR3 spans 14 amino acids. V shed 7 bases, J shed 7 bases, and the junction held 9 bases outside the gene matches. As DNA, the CDR3 is TGTGCCAGCAAAGGGCACAGGGGAGGTGAAAAACTGTTTTTT. It codes for CASKGHRGGEKLFF.

The chain recombines TRBV12-5 with TRBJ1-1, with D unresolved. V lost 5 bases and J 4 bases, leaving 14 bases between the germline ends. This CDR3 is 14 amino acids long. CDR1 is LGHNT and CDR2 is FRNRAP in the germline V gene. The CDR3 reads CASGASGIGTEAFF. In DNA form, the CDR3 reads TGTGCTAGTGGTGCCTCGGGTATAGGCACTGAAGCTTTCTTT.

The rearrangement links TRBV18 to TRBJ2-3; TRBD2 aligns across 11 bases. Unmatched junction bases numbered 9, after V lost 3 bases and J lost 7 bases. CDR3 size: 16 residues. Germline CDR1 reads KGHSH; CDR2 reads LQKENI. CDR3 nucleotides: TGTGCCAGCTCACCTCCCCTAGCGGGGGGCACGAATACGCAGTATTTT. It encodes CASSPPLAGGTNTQYF. Combining the CDR3 with reference TRBV18 and TRBJ2-3 gives the whole variable domain NAGVMQNPRHLVRRRGQEARLRCSPMKGHSHVYWYRQLPEEGLKFMVYLQKENIIDESGMPKERFSAEFPKEGPSILRIQQVVRGDSAAYFCASSPPLAGGTNTQYFGPGTRLTVL.

Worth noting for this clone: This sample also contains other DNA sequences that code for the same CDR3. The chain carries TRBV18 and TRBJ1-5, with D possibly TRBD1 on 5 matching bases. The length of the CDR3 is 13 residues. Germline CDR1 KGHSH, CDR2 LQKENI. Trimming shortened V by 3 bases and J by 6 bases, and 9 bases separated the two germline ends. The CDR3 sequence: CASSPGGSQPQHF. The CDR3, as DNA: TGTGCCAGCTCACCCGGGGGGAGTCAGCCCCAGCATTTT.

V is TRBV27 and J is TRBJ1-1; the D is unclear. V lost 3 bases and J lost 5, with 10 bases in between. The CDR3 is 13 residues long. Germline V lookup: CDR1 MNHEY, CDR2 SMNVEV (reference sequence). The CDR3 protein is CASSFGGRTEAFF. CDR3 nucleotide sequence: TGTGCCAGCAGTTTTGGTGGCAGGACTGAAGCTTTCTTT.

This chain uses TRBV29-1 with TRBJ2-3; D perhaps matches TRBD2 (5 bases). The CDR3 is made up of 14 amino acids. The V and J ends lost 2 bases and 5 bases respectively, with 14 bases between them. Looked up from germline, CDR1 is SQVTM and CDR2 is ANQGSEA. The CDR3, as DNA: TGCAGCGTTGAAAAGGGAGTAGGCATAGATACGCAGTATTTT. Residues: CSVEKGVGIDTQYF.

This sequence joins TRBV7-9 and TRBJ2-3, with 9 nucleotides matching TRBD2. Per the germline V gene, CDR1 is SEHNR and CDR2 is FQNEAQ (reference sequence). J gave up 3 bases and V 5 bases, and 12 bases lay outside the gene matches. The CDR3 extends over 17 amino acids. The CDR3 sequence: CASSPRGGGAGTDTQYF. For the CDR3, the DNA is TGTGCCAGCAGCCCCCGCGGCGGGGGGGCAGGTACAGATACGCAGTATTTT. Together with reference TRBV7-9 and TRBJ2-3, the CDR3 gives the full variable domain: DTGVSQNPRHKITKRGQNVTFRCDPISEHNRLYWYRQTLGQGPEFLTYFQNEAQLEKSRLLSDRFSAERPKGSFSTLEIQRTEQGDSAMYLCASSPRGGGAGTDTQYFGPGTRLTVL.

This chain joins TRBV11-3 and TRBJ2-2, with D perhaps matching TRBD1 (6 bases). CDR3 size: 14 residues. Between the trimmed V and J ends, which lost 5 bases and 1 base, there was a span of 8 bases. The V gene's germline CDR1 is SGHNT and CDR2 YENEEA. CDR3 sequence: CASSPGQNTGELFF. The DNA of the CDR3 is TGTGCCAGCAGCCCGGGACAGAACACCGGGGAGCTGTTTTTT.

The chain uses TRBV11-2 and TRBJ2-2; the D gene is possibly TRBD1 (6 bases). The CDR3 is 17 residues long. The germline CDR1 and CDR2 sequences are SGHAT and FQNNGV. Trimming took off 2 bases at V and 4 bases at J, with 17 bases between the two ends. For the CDR3, the DNA is TGTGCCAGCAGCTTACTCTCAGGTCAGGGGATCACCGGGGAGCTGTTTTTT. Its translation: CASSLLSGQGITGELFF.

The chain employs TRBV7-9 and TRBJ2-4; TRBD1 agrees at 8 bases. The CDR3 covers 14 residues. Germline CDR1 SEHNR, CDR2 FQNEAQ (reference sequence). Germline trimming cut 3 bases from V and 12 bases from J; bases unmatched to any gene: 10. Here the CDR3 reads CASSFGTGESHQYF. Written as DNA, the CDR3 is TGTGCCAGCAGCTTTGGGACAGGTGAATCACATCAGTACTTC.

J is TRBJ2-1 and V is TRBV5-1, with 8 positions matching TRBD2. Germline-derived CDR1 and CDR2 are SGHRS and YFSETQ. Trimming cost V 4 bases and J 5 bases; bases outside gene matches: 20. The CDR3 covers 19 residues. This chain's CDR3 is CASSLLRTGLVLIDNEQFF. The CDR3 coding sequence is TGCGCCAGCAGCCTACTTAGAACGGGACTAGTCCTAATTGACAATGAGCAGTTCTTC.

The rearrangement links TRBV5-8 to TRBJ1-2; no clear D gene. V lost 2 bases, J lost 0 bases, and 8 bases lay in between. There are 14 residues in the CDR3. Per germline, CDR1 SGHTS and CDR2 YDEGEE. This CDR3 reads CASSFPGTNYGYTF. The CDR3 nucleotides read TGTGCCAGCAGCTTTCCGGGAACTAACTATGGCTACACCTTC. Combining the CDR3 with reference TRBV5-8 and TRBJ1-2 gives the whole variable domain EAGVTQSPTHLIKTRGQQATLRCSPISGHTSVYWYQQALGLGLQFLLWYDEGEERNRGNFPPRFSGRQFPNYSSELNVNALELEDSALYLCASSFPGTNYGYTFGSGTRLTVV.

This sequence joins TRBV11-2 and TRBJ1-2; 9 nucleotides align to TRBD1. The CDR3 totals 15 residues. Germline V lookup: CDR1 SGHAT, CDR2 FQNNGV. V gave up 5 bases and J gave up 2 bases; unmatched junction bases: 6. This CDR3 is CASSTTGGANYGYTF. CDR3 sequence (DNA): TGTGCCAGCAGCACTACAGGGGGCGCGAACTATGGCTACACCTTC.

The rearrangement joins TRBV19 to TRBJ2-3, with 14 bases that match TRBD2. CDR1 LNHDA and CDR2 SQIVND come from the germline V gene (reference sequence). V shed 10 bases, J shed 2 bases, and the junction held 11 bases outside the gene matches. The CDR3 is made up of 17 amino acids. The CDR3 coding sequence is TGTGCCACCGCGCGAGGACTAGCGGGGGGAATCACAGATACGCAGTATTTT. It specifies CATARGLAGGITDTQYF.

This chain uses TRBV5-1 with TRBJ1-4, with 10 nucleotides matching TRBD1. The ends lost 2 bases at V and 16 bases at J; junction bases unmatched: 11. Germline loops: CDR1 SGHRS, CDR2 YFSETQ. This CDR3 spans 14 amino acids. In DNA, the CDR3 is TGCGCCAGCAGCTTTGGGACAGGGGATCTAAGAGCGTTTTTT. Translation: CASSFGTGDLRAFF.

The J gene is TRBJ1-4, the V gene TRBV9, with D possibly matching TRBD1 (5 bases). The CDR3 loop spans 16 amino acids. V shed 0 bases and J shed 6 bases, with 15 bases lying between them. CDR1 and CDR2 from the germline V gene are SGDLS and YYNGEE. Here the CDR3 reads CASSVAGAGGYEKLFF. As DNA, the CDR3 is TGTGCCAGCAGCGTAGCGGGCGCCGGGGGGTATGAAAAACTGTTTTTT.

The chain has TRBV27 and TRBJ2-7; 7 bases fit TRBD1. This CDR3 is built from 13 residues. Losses at the gene ends were 5 bases for V and 5 bases for J; bases not matched to a gene: 6. Germline assignment: CDR1 MNHEY and CDR2 SMNVEV (reference sequence). As DNA, the CDR3 is TGTGCCAGCAGTCGTCGACAGGGAAACGAGCAGTACTTC. Its protein product is CASSRRQGNEQYF.

The chain is built from TRBV18 and TRBJ2-1, with 7 bases lining up with TRBD1. The CDR3 has 14 amino acids. V shed 2 bases and J 4 bases; nucleotides not matched to a gene: 2. The V gene's germline CDR1 is KGHSH and CDR2 LQKENI. This CDR3 is CASSPNRGYNEQFF. Here the CDR3 DNA reads TGTGCCAGCTCACCAAACAGGGGATACAATGAGCAGTTCTTC.

This chain links TRBV7-2 with TRBJ1-4; D uncertain. Trimming removed 5 bases from V and 2 bases from J, with 9 bases in between. Germline values: CDR1 SGHTA, CDR2 FQGNSA. The CDR3 runs 14 residues. CDR3 residues: CASSNSGTNEKLFF. CDR3 DNA sequence: TGTGCCAGCAGCAATTCGGGTACTAATGAAAAACTGTTTTTT.

This chain joins TRBV24-1 and TRBJ2-7; D is possibly TRBD1 (6 bases). CDR3 size: 15 residues. V was cut by 4 bases and J by 1 base, with 13 bases left in between. CDR1 is KGHDR and CDR2 is SFDVKD in the germline V gene. CDR3 nucleotide sequence: TGTGCCACCAGTGAAGGGGGTGAGGTGTCCTACGAGCAGTACTTC. Amino acid sequence: CATSEGGEVSYEQYF.

A word on this clone: This sample includes further DNA sequences coding for the same CDR3. The chain is built from TRBV5-8 and TRBJ2-5, with D uncertain. V lost 0 bases to trimming and J lost 4 bases, with 4 bases between them. This CDR3 region has 12 residues. Germline CDR1 SGHTS, CDR2 YDEGEE. This chain's CDR3 is CASSLGRETQYF. CDR3 DNA sequence: TGTGCCAGCAGCTTGGGTCGAGAGACCCAGTACTTC.

This clone showed up just once. The V call is TRBV5-1, the J call TRBJ2-3; TRBD2 is a possible D gene (6 bases). Trimming cost V 0 bases and J 3 bases, with 8 bases left between them. CDR1 and CDR2 (germline): SGHRS, YFSETQ. The CDR3 consists of 14 residues. The chain's CDR3 is CASSLAGRTDTQYF. The CDR3 nucleotides are TGCGCCAGCAGCTTGGCGGGGAGGACAGATACGCAGTATTTT.

J is TRBJ2-7 and V is TRBV30; a weak D match, TRBD1 (6 bases). The V end was cut by 3 bases, the J end by 0 bases, with 12 bases between. CDR3 length: 14 residues. From germline, CDR1 is GTSNPN and CDR2 SVGIG (reference sequence). Here the CDR3 reads CAWRGDRSSYEQYF. In DNA form, the CDR3 reads TGTGCCTGGAGGGGTGACAGGAGCTCCTACGAGCAGTACTTC.

The chain recombines TRBV18 with TRBJ1-2; 7 bases match TRBD1. In germline, CDR1 is KGHSH, CDR2 LQKENI. The CDR3 totals 16 residues. Unmatched junction bases numbered 15, after V lost 5 bases and J lost 6 bases. CDR3 residues: CASSSGQVYQGDGYTF. For the CDR3, the DNA is TGTGCCAGCTCATCAGGACAGGTATATCAGGGAGATGGCTACACCTTC. Drawing the rest from reference TRBV18 and TRBJ1-2, the complete variable domain is NAGVMQNPRHLVRRRGQEARLRCSPMKGHSHVYWYRQLPEEGLKFMVYLQKENIIDESGMPKERFSAEFPKEGPSILRIQQVVRGDSAAYFCASSSGQVYQGDGYTFGSGTRLTVV.

The CDR3 reads CASSWGAGSAQFF. CDR3 coding DNA: TGTGCCAGCAGCTGGGGTGCGGGGTCAGCGCAGTTCTTC. V and J are TRBV7-9 and TRBJ2-1; D might be TRBD2 (6 bases). Looked up from germline, CDR1 is SEHNR and CDR2 is FQNEAQ (reference sequence). The V end was cut by 4 bases, the J end by 12 bases, with 16 bases between. This CDR3 has 13 residues.